This entry lists 7 T cell receptor beta chains sequenced from one sample in a study of shared clonotypes between healthy human individuals. TCRdb's copy holds only in-frame clones and misses some; the assay was immunoSEQ multiplex PCR. The table records about 2 million clones, 90% to 95% of them present only once. Sequenced sample: naive CD4+ T cells sorted from blood. The subset denotes: CD45RA+ positively selected. These TCRs come from a man aged 18 to 29 in good health.

J is TRBJ2-5 and V is TRBV20-1; D remains unclear. This CDR3 contains 10 residues. V was pared by 6 bases and J by 7 bases, with 9 bases between. CDR1 is DFQATT, CDR2 SNEGSKA, per germline (reference sequence). The CDR3 DNA sequence: TGCAGTGCCTCTTCTGGGACCCAGTACTTC. This translates into CSASSGTQYF.

In DNA, the CDR3 is TGTGCCACCGGGGGTGTTAGCGGGTACGAGCAGTACTTC. It is translated as CATGGVSGYEQYF. The chain employs TRBV19 and TRBJ2-7, with 7 bases aligning to TRBD2. The CDR3 is 13 residues long. V dropped 10 bases and J dropped 4; count of bases not matched to a gene: 10. Germline lookup yields CDR1 LNHDA and CDR2 SQIVND (reference sequence).

DNA of the CDR3: TGTGCCAGCAGTTTAGGGGGGGCCTCTGGAAACACCATATATTTT. It translates to CASSLGGASGNTIYF. The chain couples TRBV28 to TRBJ1-3; possible D gene TRBD1, 6 bases. The CDR3 consists of 15 residues. From germline, CDR1 is MDHEN and CDR2 SYDVKM. Trimming took 2 bases from V and 0 from J, leaving 8 bases between them.

The V and J genes are TRBV6-1 and TRBJ2-4; 7 nucleotides agree with TRBD1. Germline V gives CDR1 MNHNS, CDR2 SASEGT. J gave up 7 bases and V 1 base, and 10 bases lay outside the gene matches. The CDR3 totals 16 residues. CDR3 in amino acids: CASSEGFNRGQNIQYF. The CDR3 bases are TGTGCCAGCAGTGAAGGTTTTAACAGGGGTCAGAACATTCAGTACTTC.

The chain combines TRBV7-9 with TRBJ2-5; 7 bases agree with TRBD2. The ends lost 8 bases at V and 5 bases at J; junction bases unmatched: 11. This CDR3 has 14 residues. CDR1 SEHNR and CDR2 FQNEAQ come from the germline V gene (reference sequence). This chain's CDR3 is CASSGGGAGETQYF. CDR3 in DNA: TGTGCCAGCTCTGGGGGAGGGGCTGGTGAGACCCAGTACTTC.

This chain connects TRBV6-1 to TRBJ2-2; 8 bases are shared with TRBD1. The ends lost 1 base at V and 7 bases at J; junction bases unmatched: 11. This CDR3 has 17 amino acids. Germline V gene sequence: CDR1 MNHNS, CDR2 SASEGT. Here the CDR3 reads CASSEGGQGAVGGELFF. In DNA, the CDR3 is TGTGCCAGCAGTGAAGGCGGTCAGGGGGCCGTGGGCGGGGAGCTGTTTTTT.

The genes are TRBV5-1 and TRBJ1-2; 11 positions match TRBD1. The CDR3 extends over 14 amino acids. Germline CDR1 reads SGHRS; CDR2 reads YFSETQ. V was clipped by 5 bases and J by 5 bases; unmatched bases: 5. CDR3 region: CASRDRGPGYGYTF. For the CDR3, the DNA is TGCGCCAGCAGGGACAGGGGGCCTGGATATGGCTACACCTTC.